Listed here is a single TCR beta chain. This clone's antigen is unknown. Nothing much larger sits one base from this clone, and base qualities are not available. The donors belonged to the validation cohort of around 120 subjects, which was separate from the roughly 670-subject first cohort. To prepare the library, the immunoSEQ multiplex PCR assay was applied. The published analysis was carried out like this. A statistical classification framework was developed to diagnose cytomegalovirus status using the catalog of TCR beta chain sequences. Drawn from immuneACCESS, this table holds only the in-frame rearrangements with V and J called that TCRdb kept. Clones are partly lost; checked studies trace under half to an unresolved V gene and leave the rest unexplained. That table is the source of V, J and clone size, and D and trimming were worked out from the DNA. The sample has 100,000 to 150,000 clones on record, roughly 89% of them singletons. Together, the top ten hold approximately 2% of the sample.

The data were obtained in a study of cytomegalovirus exposure and HLA in healthy donors (dated by TCRdb to about 2017). Regarding the complete study: According to a later analysis, one platform produced both the roughly 120 validation repertoires and the 666 repertoires of the first cohort. The study aimed to test whether cataloging public T cell receptors could reveal signatures of past pathogen exposure. Besides the first cohort of 500 to 700 subjects, a separate validation cohort made up of roughly 120 different subjects was used. The study combined high-throughput TCR immunosequencing, statistical association of individual TCRs with disease status, and machine learning to predict cytomegalovirus infection status.

General conclusions and limits of the study: The authors suggested that the approach could potentially be generalized to other disease states and immunological phenotypes. A later analysis had no HLA typing for the validation cohort, so co-occurrence there was scored across all 130 or so repertoires. Cytomegalovirus status was reported to be diagnosed by the classifier with high specificity and sensitivity in both the original and validation cohorts. The study listed 164 TCR beta chains as associated with cytomegalovirus. While some public TCRs were present in many individuals, most TCR sequences turned up only very rarely across donors. In vitro tests confirmed that three of the cytomegalovirus-associated TCR beta chains recognize cytomegalovirus antigens. Of the cluster scores, 85% to 95% were above 0 in a later analysis, which found that TCRs clustered in the first cohort also tended to co-occur in the 95 to 150 validation repertoires.

This TCR was recovered from a woman aged 18-29 years in good health and CMV-seronegative. The sequenced material came from PBMCs.

The base sequence is TGTGCCAGCAGCTTAACTGAGCAAACTGAAGCTTTCTTT. It specifies CASSLTEQTEAFF. The chain is encoded by TRBV7-9 joined to TRBJ1-1; too little of a D gene remains to name it. Inclusive of the bounding cysteine and phenylalanine, the CDR3 is 13 residues long. CDR3 DNA only is kept here, 39 bases in frame from base 1. CDR1 and CDR2 (SEHNR, FQNEAQ) derive from the germline V gene (reference sequence). Trimming removed 2 bases from V and 5 bases from J, leaving 9 bases between the germline ends.